Listed below are T cell receptor beta chains from one sample, sequenced in a study of shared clonotypes between healthy human individuals. The data were produced by immunoSEQ multiplex PCR, yet TCRdb's version contains in-frame clones alone and is incomplete. The table shows approximately 95,000 clones, with 65% to 70% occurring only once. Sequencing was done on a sample of memory CD8+ T cells sorted from blood. All receptors derive from a man aged 25-45 years in good health. Both conserved end residues are part of each CDR3.

TRBJ2-7 TRBV7-8 CASSLSLGLSYEQYF
TRBJ1-2 TRBV11-1 CASSFLSGQLRNYGYTF
TRBJ2-7 TRBV29-1 CSVVRQGAYEQYF
TRBJ1-5 TRBV6-1 CASRPGQNQPQHF
TRBJ2-1 TRBV9 CASSVGFGQGYEQFF
TRBJ2-7 TRBV6-1 CASSEDLRTNYEQYF
TRBJ2-1 TRBV5-8 CASSWTGGRPGFF
TRBJ2-1 TRBV7-9 CASSFPALGDSYNEQFF
TRBJ2-1 TRBV27 CASFPSKTYNEQFF
TRBJ2-3 TRBV6-1 CASSEFSGSTDTQYF
TRBJ2-1 TRBV7-8 CASSLSGQGYNEQFF
TRBJ2-7 TRBV28 CASVGQGNYYEQYF
TRBJ1-1 TRBV6-5 CASSYYGQGKTEAFF
TRBJ2-2 TRBV7-3 CASSPSLGLANTGELFF
TRBJ2-2 TRBV30 CAWIAGGIGELFF
TRBJ1-3 TRBV5-5 CASSPGFRDPSSGNTIYF
TRBJ2-1 TRBV7-2 CASSLLAGGPNEQFF
TRBJ1-1 TRBV27 CASSITGNTEAFF
TRBJ2-2 TRBV28 CASSLWGGFRAGIPNTGELFF
TRBJ2-1 TRBV9 CASSVSASGYNEQFF
TRBJ1-4 TRBV6-1 CASRGQAATNEKLFF
TRBJ2-3 TRBV5-1 CASSWGQGGSTDTQYF
TRBJ2-1 TRBV7-2 CASSLWLARNNEQFF
TRBJ1-4 TRBV30 CAWSTWANEKLFF
TRBJ2-7 TRBV2 CASSARGVAIGTESYEQYF
TRBJ2-5 TRBV5-1 CASSQEQGLEETQYF
TRBJ2-2 TRBV25-1 CASSELARQAEAGELFF
TRBJ2-3 TRBV28 CASSFVRDGGDTQYF
TRBJ2-5 TRBV6-5 CASSYLQYRGQETQYF
TRBJ1-4 TRBV6-1 CASSEGTGEKLFF
TRBJ1-2 TRBV7-9 CASSLVGIGYTF
TRBJ2-7 TRBV29-1 CSVGISYEQYF
TRBJ2-7 TRBV6-4 CASSAGLLRYEQYF
TRBJ2-7 TRBV5-4 CASSSDVYEQYF
TRBJ1-2 TRBV28 CASSFLDTSEAYGYTF
TRBJ1-2 TRBV29-1 CSVEFPPGGSGYTF
TRBJ2-1 TRBV4-1 CASSQVQLGERHEQFF